The present entry profiles one T cell receptor beta chain with its context. The antigen is not known. The protocol was immunoSEQ multiplex PCR, while the TCRdb copy is restricted to in-frame clones and leaves out a portion. Counted here are 70,000 to 75,000 clones, roughly three quarters occurring once; the ten biggest clones make up 2% to 2.5%. The record originates from a study of vaccination effects on CD4 cells after COVID-19. Across the study: The vaccine given was either BNT162b2 or mRNA-1273, in two doses. Notes on the study in general: Researchers report that only 1 of 255 vaccine-induced clones in healthy vaccinees cross-reacted with common cold coronaviruses. Small numbers of convalescent patients limited the study. It also lacked early post-infection timepoints.

V was clipped by 0 bases and J by 1 base; unmatched bases: 3. CDR3 size: 16 residues. Subsequent to 10 days of culture, CD4+ T cells were isolated. The sequencing used CD4+ T cells from PBMCs cultured without peptide, collected before COVID-19 vaccination. This clonotype originated in a human donor who received a COVID-19 vaccine. The chain combines TRBV23-1 with TRBJ2-1, with 7 bases aligning to TRBD1. Being an ORF, TRBV23-1 has a function that is uncertain. The CDR3 spells CASSQSTQGSYNEQFF. In DNA, the CDR3 is TGCGCCAGCAGTCAATCCACACAGGGGTCCTACAATGAGCAGTTCTTC.